A single TCR beta chain is shown here with its context. The antigen remains undetermined. CD8+ and CD4+ T cells from blood underwent TCR beta sequencing, which was carried out in a high-throughput format. Susac syndrome patients met recently defined diagnostic criteria for definite or probable disease. Negative isolation was used for CD8+ and CD4+ T cells and FACS enrichment for TEMRA cells. This entry is derived from a study of CD8 T cells in Susac syndrome. RNA totalling roughly 0.45 to 1 ug underwent reverse transcription with random hexamers. Each CDR3 protein gets one entry after TCRdb re-called the immunoSEQ multiplex PCR reads with MiXCR. The sample shows 95,000 to 150,000 distinct CDR3 sequences, around 95% of them seen only once. Whole-study findings and limits: CD8+ clones in Susac expanded most in TEMRA cells and active patients.

This TCR was recovered from a human donor with Susac syndrome. Sequenced sample: CD8+ T cells from PBMCs.

In DNA, the CDR3 is TGTGCCAGCAGTTACGAGGGTCTGGTATCGGAGACCCAGTACTTC. Translated: CASSYEGLVSETQYF. The chain joins TRBV6-6 to TRBJ2-5; tentative D call: TRBD2 (5 bases). This CDR3 is built from 15 residues. Per the germline V gene, CDR1 is MNHNY and CDR2 is SVGAGI (reference sequence). With 2 bases removed from V and 5 bases from J, the gap between germline ends came to 15 bases.